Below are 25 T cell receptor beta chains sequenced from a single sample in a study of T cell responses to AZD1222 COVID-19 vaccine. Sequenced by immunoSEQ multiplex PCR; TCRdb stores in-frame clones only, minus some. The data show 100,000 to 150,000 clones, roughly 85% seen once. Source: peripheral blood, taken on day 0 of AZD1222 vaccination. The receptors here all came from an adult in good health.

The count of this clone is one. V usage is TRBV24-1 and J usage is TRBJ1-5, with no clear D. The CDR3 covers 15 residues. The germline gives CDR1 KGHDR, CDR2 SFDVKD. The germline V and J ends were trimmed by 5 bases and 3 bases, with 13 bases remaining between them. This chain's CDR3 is CATSASYGSNQPQHF. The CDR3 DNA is TGTGCCACCAGTGCTTCCTACGGATCCAATCAGCCCCAGCATTTT.

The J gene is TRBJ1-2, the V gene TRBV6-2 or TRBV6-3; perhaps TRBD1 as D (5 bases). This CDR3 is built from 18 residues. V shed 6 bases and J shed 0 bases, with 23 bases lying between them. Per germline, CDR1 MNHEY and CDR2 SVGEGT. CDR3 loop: CASSPWRQGGESNYGYTF. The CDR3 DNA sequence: TGTGCCAGCAGCCCTTGGCGGCAGGGAGGTGAATCTAACTATGGCTACACCTTC.

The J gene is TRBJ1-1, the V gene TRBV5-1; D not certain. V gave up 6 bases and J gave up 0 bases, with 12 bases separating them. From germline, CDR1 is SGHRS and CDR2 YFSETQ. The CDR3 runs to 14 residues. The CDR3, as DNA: TGCGCCAGCATTTCCCCTCCCATGAACACTGAAGCTTTCTTT. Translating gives CASISPPMNTEAFF.

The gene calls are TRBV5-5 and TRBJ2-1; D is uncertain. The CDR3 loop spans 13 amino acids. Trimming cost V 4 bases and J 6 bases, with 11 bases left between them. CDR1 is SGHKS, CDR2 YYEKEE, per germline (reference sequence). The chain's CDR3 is CASSRSGSNEQFF. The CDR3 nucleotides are TGTGCCAGCAGCCGGTCGGGCAGCAATGAGCAGTTCTTC.

Here the CDR3 reads CASSVTAVQANYGYTF. The DNA of the CDR3 is TGTGCCAGCAGTGTAACCGCCGTTCAGGCTAACTATGGCTACACCTTC. The chain joins TRBV6-1 to TRBJ1-2, with D unresolved. Germline-derived CDR1 and CDR2 are MNHNS and SASEGT. V was clipped by 4 bases and J by 0 bases, with 15 bases between them. This CDR3 comprises 16 residues.

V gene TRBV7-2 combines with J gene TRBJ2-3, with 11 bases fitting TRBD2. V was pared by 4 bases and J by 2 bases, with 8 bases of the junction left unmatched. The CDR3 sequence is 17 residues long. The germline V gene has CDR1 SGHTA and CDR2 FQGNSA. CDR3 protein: CASSSPWGLADTDTQYF. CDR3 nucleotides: TGTGCCAGCAGCTCCCCCTGGGGACTAGCGGACACAGATACGCAGTATTTT.

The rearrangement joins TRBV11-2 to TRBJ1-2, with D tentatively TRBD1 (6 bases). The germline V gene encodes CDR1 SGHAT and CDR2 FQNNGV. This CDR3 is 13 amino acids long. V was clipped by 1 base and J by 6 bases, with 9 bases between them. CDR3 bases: TGTGCCAGCAGCTTAGCGGGGGCGAATGGCTACACCTTC. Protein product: CASSLAGANGYTF. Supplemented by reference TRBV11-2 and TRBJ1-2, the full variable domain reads EAGVAQSPRYKIIEKRQSVAFWCNPISGHATLYWYQQILGQGPKLLIQFQNNGVVDDSQLPKDRFSAERLKGVDSTLKIQPAKLEDSAVYLCASSLAGANGYTFGSGTRLTVV.

CDR3: CASSPLPNKNTEAFF. CDR3 sequence (DNA): TGTGCCAGCTCACCTCTCCCCAACAAGAACACTGAAGCTTTCTTT. The rearrangement joins TRBV18 to TRBJ1-1; D gene uncertain. CDR1 and CDR2 from the germline V gene are KGHSH and LQKENI. The CDR3 is made up of 15 amino acids. Trimming stripped 3 bases from V and 1 base from J, with 12 bases between. Full variable domain (rest looked up from reference TRBV18 and TRBJ1-1): NAGVMQNPRHLVRRRGQEARLRCSPMKGHSHVYWYRQLPEEGLKFMVYLQKENIIDESGMPKERFSAEFPKEGPSILRIQQVVRGDSAAYFCASSPLPNKNTEAFFGQGTRLTVV.

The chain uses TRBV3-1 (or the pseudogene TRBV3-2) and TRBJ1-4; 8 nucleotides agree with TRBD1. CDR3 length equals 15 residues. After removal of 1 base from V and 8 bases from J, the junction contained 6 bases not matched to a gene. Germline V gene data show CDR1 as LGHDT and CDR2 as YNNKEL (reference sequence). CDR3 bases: TGTGCCAGCAGCCAAGGATCGACAGGGGTCGAAAAACTGTTTTTT. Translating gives CASSQGSTGVEKLFF.

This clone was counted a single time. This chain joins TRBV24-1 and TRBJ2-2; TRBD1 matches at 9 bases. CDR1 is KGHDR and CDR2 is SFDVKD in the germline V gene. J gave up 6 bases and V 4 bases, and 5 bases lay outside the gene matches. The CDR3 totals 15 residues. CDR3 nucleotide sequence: TGTGCCACCAGTGAGTCCGGGACAGGGTCCGGGGAGCTGTTTTTT. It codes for CATSESGTGSGELFF.

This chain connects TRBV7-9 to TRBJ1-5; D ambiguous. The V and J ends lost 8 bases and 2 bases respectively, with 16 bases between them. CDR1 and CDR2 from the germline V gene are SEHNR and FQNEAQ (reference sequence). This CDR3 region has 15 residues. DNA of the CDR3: TGTGCCAGCTCAGACGACGGCGCTCGCAATCAGCCCCAGCATTTT. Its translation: CASSDDGARNQPQHF. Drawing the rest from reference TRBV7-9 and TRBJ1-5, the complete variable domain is DTGVSQNPRHKITKRGQNVTFRCDPISEHNRLYWYRQTLGQGPEFLTYFQNEAQLEKSRLLSDRFSAERPKGSFSTLEIQRTEQGDSAMYLCASSDDGARNQPQHFGDGTRLSIL.

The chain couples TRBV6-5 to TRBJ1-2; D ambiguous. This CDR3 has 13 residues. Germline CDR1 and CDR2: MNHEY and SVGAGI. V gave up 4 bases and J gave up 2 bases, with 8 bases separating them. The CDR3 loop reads CASSFRANYGYTF. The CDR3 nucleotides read TGTGCCAGCAGTTTTAGAGCCAACTATGGCTACACCTTC.

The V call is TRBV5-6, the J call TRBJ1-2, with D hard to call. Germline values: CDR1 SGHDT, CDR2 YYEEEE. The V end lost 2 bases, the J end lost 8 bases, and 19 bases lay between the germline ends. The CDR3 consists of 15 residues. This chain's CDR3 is CASSFSIGSTRGYTF. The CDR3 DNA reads TGTGCCAGCAGCTTTAGCATAGGTAGTACGAGAGGCTACACCTTC.

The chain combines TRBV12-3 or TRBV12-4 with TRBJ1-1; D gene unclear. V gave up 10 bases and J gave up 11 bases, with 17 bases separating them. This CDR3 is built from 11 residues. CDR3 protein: CATRLYFDAFF. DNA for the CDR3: TGTGCCACCCGACTCTATTTTGACGCTTTCTTT.

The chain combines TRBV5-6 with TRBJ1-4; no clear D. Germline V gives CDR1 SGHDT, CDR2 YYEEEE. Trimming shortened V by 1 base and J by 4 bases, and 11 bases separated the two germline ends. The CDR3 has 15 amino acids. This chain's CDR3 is CASSLWLGYNEKLFF. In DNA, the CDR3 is TGTGCCAGCAGCTTGTGGCTCGGCTATAATGAAAAACTGTTTTTT. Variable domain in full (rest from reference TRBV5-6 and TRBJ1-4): DAGVTQSPTHLIKTRGQQVTLRCSPKSGHDTVSWYQQALGQGPQFIFQYYEEEERQRGNFPDRFSGHQFPNYSSELNVNALLLGDSALYLCASSLWLGYNEKLFFGSGTQLSVL.

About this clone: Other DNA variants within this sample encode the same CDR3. The CDR3 DNA is TGTGCCAGCTCACCGGGACAGGGTCCCTACGAGCAGTACTTC. Protein product: CASSPGQGPYEQYF. This chain connects TRBV18 to TRBJ2-7; 9 nucleotides match TRBD1. The trim removed 3 bases at V and 2 bases at J, leaving 2 bases unmatched. The CDR3 loop spans 14 amino acids. The germline CDR1 and CDR2 sequences are KGHSH and LQKENI.

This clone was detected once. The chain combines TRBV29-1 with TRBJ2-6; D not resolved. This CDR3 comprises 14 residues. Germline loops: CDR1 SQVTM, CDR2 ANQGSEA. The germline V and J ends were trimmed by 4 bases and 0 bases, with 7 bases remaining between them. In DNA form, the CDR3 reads TGCAGCGTTGTGGTCCACTCTGGGGCCAACGTCCTGACTTTC. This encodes CSVVVHSGANVLTF.

The CDR3 coding sequence is TGTGCCAGCAGCCCAAAGTCTCCGACCACTAGCACAGATACGCAGTATTTT. Translation gives CASSPKSPTTSTDTQYF. V is TRBV9 and J is TRBJ2-3; D is uncertain. The CDR3 length is 17 residues. Trimming removed 4 bases at V and 0 bases at J, with 18 bases between. Germline V CDR1 and CDR2: SGDLS, YYNGEE.

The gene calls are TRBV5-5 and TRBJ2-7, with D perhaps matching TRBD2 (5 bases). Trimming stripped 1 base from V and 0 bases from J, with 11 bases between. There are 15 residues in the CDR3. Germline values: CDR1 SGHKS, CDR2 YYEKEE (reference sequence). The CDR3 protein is CASSLFVGSSYEQYF. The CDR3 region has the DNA TGTGCCAGCAGCTTGTTCGTAGGGAGCTCCTACGAGCAGTACTTC.

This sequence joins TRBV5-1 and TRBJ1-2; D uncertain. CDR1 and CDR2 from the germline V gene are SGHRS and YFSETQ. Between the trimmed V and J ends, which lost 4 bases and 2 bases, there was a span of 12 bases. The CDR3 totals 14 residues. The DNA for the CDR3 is TGCGCCAGCAGCACCTCGGACTGGAACTATGGCTACACCTTC. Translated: CASSTSDWNYGYTF. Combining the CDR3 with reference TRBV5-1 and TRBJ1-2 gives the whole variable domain KAGVTQTPRYLIKTRGQQVTLSCSPISGHRSVSWYQQTPGQGLQFLFEYFSETQRNKGNFPGRFSGRQFSNSRSEMNVSTLELGDSALYLCASSTSDWNYGYTFGSGTRLTVV.

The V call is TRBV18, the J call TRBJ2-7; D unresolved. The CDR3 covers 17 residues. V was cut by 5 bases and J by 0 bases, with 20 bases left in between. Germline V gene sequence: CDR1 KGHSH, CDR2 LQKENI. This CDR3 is CASSVLIISSNSYEQYF. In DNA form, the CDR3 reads TGTGCCAGCTCAGTATTAATTATCTCATCAAACTCCTACGAGCAGTACTTC.

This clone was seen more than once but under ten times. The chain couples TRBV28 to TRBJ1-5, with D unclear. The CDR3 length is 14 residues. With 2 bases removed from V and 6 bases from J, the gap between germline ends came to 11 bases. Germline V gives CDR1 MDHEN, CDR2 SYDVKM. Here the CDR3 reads CASSLVRGSQPQHF. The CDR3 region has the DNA TGTGCCAGCAGTTTAGTCCGGGGTAGTCAGCCCCAGCATTTT.

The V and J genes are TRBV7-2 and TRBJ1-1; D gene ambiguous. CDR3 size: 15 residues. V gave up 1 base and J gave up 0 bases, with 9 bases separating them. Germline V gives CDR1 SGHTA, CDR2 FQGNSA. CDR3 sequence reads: CASSLGGQMNTEAFF. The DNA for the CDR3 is TGTGCCAGCAGCTTAGGGGGTCAGATGAACACTGAAGCTTTCTTT.

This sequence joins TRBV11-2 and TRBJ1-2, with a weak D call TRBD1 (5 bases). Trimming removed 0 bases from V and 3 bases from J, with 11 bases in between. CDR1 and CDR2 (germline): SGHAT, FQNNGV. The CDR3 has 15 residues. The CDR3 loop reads CASSLDGGIYYGYTF. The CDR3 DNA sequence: TGTGCCAGCAGCTTAGACGGGGGGATATACTATGGCTACACCTTC.

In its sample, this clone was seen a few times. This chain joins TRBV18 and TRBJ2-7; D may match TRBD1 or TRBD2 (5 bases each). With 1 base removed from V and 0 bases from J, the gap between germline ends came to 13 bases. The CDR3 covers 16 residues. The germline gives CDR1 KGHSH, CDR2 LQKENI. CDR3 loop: CASSPLPWDDSYEQYF. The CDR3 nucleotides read TGTGCCAGCTCACCACTCCCCTGGGACGACTCCTACGAGCAGTACTTC.